These 31 T cell receptor beta chains were sequenced from one sample in a study of T cell responses to AZD1222 COVID-19 vaccine. Data came from immunoSEQ multiplex PCR; TCRdb stores just in-frame clones and leaves some out. The sample yields 85,000 to 120,000 clones, under 90% seen once. The material sequenced was peripheral blood, taken on day 0 of AZD1222 vaccination. All receptors come from an adult in good health.

This clone has more than one count but fewer than ten. This rearrangement joins TRBV28 to TRBJ2-1, with 7 bases lining up with TRBD2. Germline-derived CDR1 and CDR2 are MDHEN and SYDVKM. The CDR3 contains 15 residues. V lost 6 bases, J lost 5 bases, and 10 bases stayed unmatched. The CDR3 sequence: CASRHSGLENNEQFF. DNA of the CDR3: TGTGCCAGCAGACATAGCGGACTAGAGAACAATGAGCAGTTCTTC.

V and J are TRBV18 and TRBJ2-1; D possibly corresponds to TRBD1 (5 bases). The CDR3 spans 15 residues. Looked up from germline, CDR1 is KGHSH and CDR2 is LQKENI. Between the trimmed V and J ends, which lost 3 bases and 5 bases, there was a span of 14 bases. The CDR3 region has the DNA TGTGCCAGCTCACCTTTCACAGGTAATGACAATGAGCAGTTCTTC. Its protein is CASSPFTGNDNEQFF.

This clone showed up just once. This chain connects TRBV30 to TRBJ1-5; TRBD1 matches at 9 bases. Per germline, CDR1 GTSNPN and CDR2 SVGIG (reference sequence). The CDR3 is 13 amino acids. V dropped 2 bases and J dropped 6; count of bases not matched to a gene: 2. For the CDR3, the DNA is TGTGCCTGGAGTCCGACAGGGGGTCAGCCCCAGCATTTT. Amino acid sequence: CAWSPTGGQPQHF.

The genes are TRBV28 and TRBJ1-5; D gene unclear. Trimming took off 7 bases at V and 5 bases at J, with 12 bases between the two ends. The V gene's germline CDR1 is MDHEN and CDR2 SYDVKM. CDR3 length equals 13 residues. The CDR3 loop reads CASTKGRDQPQHF. Written as DNA, the CDR3 is TGTGCCAGCACCAAAGGGCGGGATCAGCCCCAGCATTTT.

The chain has TRBV24-1 and TRBJ2-2; 9 nucleotides agree with TRBD2. Germline V gene sequence: CDR1 KGHDR, CDR2 SFDVKD. The CDR3 is made up of 17 amino acids. V trimming: 0 bases; J trimming: 2 bases; junction bases outside the gene matches: 3. This chain's CDR3 is CATSDLRLAGNTGELFF. CDR3 nucleotide sequence: TGTGCCACCAGTGATTTGCGGCTAGCGGGAAACACCGGGGAGCTGTTTTTT.

The rearrangement links TRBV29-1 to TRBJ2-7; a weak D match, TRBD1 (6 bases). This CDR3 comprises 12 residues. CDR1 SQVTM and CDR2 ANQGSEA come from the germline V gene. V shed 2 bases and J shed 3 bases, with 8 bases lying between them. The CDR3 region is CSVEKDSYEQYF. CDR3 sequence (DNA): TGCAGCGTTGAAAAGGACAGCTACGAGCAGTACTTC.

The chain joins TRBV7-8 to TRBJ1-4, with a possible D match to TRBD1 (6 bases). V lost 8 bases and J 0 bases, leaving 13 bases between the germline ends. The CDR3 is 15 amino acids. Germline V gene sequence: CDR1 SGHVS, CDR2 FQNEAQ. The CDR3 bases are TGTGCCAGCGGTCGACAGGCGGCAACTAATGAAAAACTGTTTTTT. Its protein product is CASGRQAATNEKLFF.

This clone has only one observation. V is TRBV7-8 and J is TRBJ2-7; D is unresolved. CDR1 is SGHVS and CDR2 is FQNEAQ in the germline V gene. The ends were cut back, 5 bases at V and 4 bases at J, with 9 bases in the middle. CDR3 length: 12 amino acids. CDR3 coding DNA: TGTGCCAGCAGCCGCCCCGGGTACGAGCAGTACTTC. Its translation: CASSRPGYEQYF.

The V gene is TRBV6-6, the J gene TRBJ1-5, with 7 nucleotides matching TRBD1. Looked up from germline, CDR1 is MNHNY and CDR2 is SVGAGI (reference sequence). Trimming cost V 6 bases and J 3 bases; bases outside gene matches: 5. The CDR3 extends over 14 amino acids. In nucleotides, the CDR3 is TGTGCCAGCAGCCGCGGACAGGTCAATCAGCCCCAGCATTTT. It is translated as CASSRGQVNQPQHF.

The V call is TRBV2, the J call TRBJ2-2; 8 positions match TRBD1. Germline CDR1 is SNHLY and CDR2 is FYNNEI. The V and J ends lost 6 bases and 7 bases, in that order; junction bases with no gene match: 10. This CDR3 is built from 15 residues. The CDR3 is CASRVGQGRGGELFF. The CDR3 bases are TGTGCCAGCAGAGTCGGACAGGGCCGGGGCGGGGAGCTGTTTTTT.

The gene calls are TRBV9 and TRBJ2-1; 12 nucleotides align to TRBD2. The V and J ends lost 4 bases and 3 bases, in that order; junction bases with no gene match: 5. Per germline, CDR1 SGDLS and CDR2 YYNGEE. This CDR3 is 16 amino acids long. The CDR3 DNA reads TGTGCCAGCAGCCCTGGACTAGCGGGGATCTACAATGAGCAGTTCTTC. Translated: CASSPGLAGIYNEQFF.

The rearrangement uses TRBV25-1 and TRBJ1-2; D unresolved. The V gene's germline CDR1 is MGHDK and CDR2 SYGVNS. There are 12 residues in the CDR3. V lost 2 bases, J lost 7 bases, and 8 bases lay in between. The CDR3 DNA sequence: TGTGCCAGCAGTGAAAATCAGGCTGGCTACACCTTC. Its translation is CASSENQAGYTF.

This chain links TRBV28 with TRBJ1-1, with 8 bases matching TRBD1. The ends lost 0 bases at V and 4 bases at J; junction bases unmatched: 10. Germline loops: CDR1 MDHEN, CDR2 SYDVKM. CDR3 length: 17 residues. For the CDR3, the DNA is TGTGCCAGCAGTTTATGGTTGTCAGGGGGCGAGGCCACTGAAGCTTTCTTT. Protein product: CASSLWLSGGEATEAFF.

Comment on this clone: An end of the junction does not agree with germline; a read error may underlie this. The rearrangement links TRBV10-1 to TRBJ2-1, with 11 bases lining up with TRBD2. Germline CDR1 is WNHNN and CDR2 is SYGVQD (reference sequence). The CDR3 totals 15 residues. CDR3 in DNA: TGCGCCAGCAGTACCGGGACTAGCGGATACAGTGAGCAGTTCTTC. Translation: CASSTGTSGYSEQFF.

In nucleotides, the CDR3 is TGTGCCAGCACCGCTCGGGCTAGCGGGACACTGGAGACCCAGTACTTC. It translates to CASTARASGTLETQYF. The genes are TRBV7-8 and TRBJ2-5; 9 bases line up with TRBD2. V lost 7 bases to trimming and J lost 5 bases; unmatched junction nucleotides: 14. Looked up from germline, CDR1 is SGHVS and CDR2 is FQNEAQ. The CDR3 totals 16 residues.

J is TRBJ2-4 and V is TRBV29-1, with D perhaps TRBD1 (5 bases). The CDR3 runs 14 residues. CDR1 and CDR2 from the germline V gene are SQVTM and ANQGSEA. The V end lost 6 bases, the J end lost 0 bases, and 12 bases lay between the germline ends. The CDR3 here is CSVSSGLAKNIQYF. CDR3 bases: TGCAGCGTGAGCTCAGGGCTAGCCAAAAACATTCAGTACTTC.

The chain has TRBV4-2 and TRBJ1-4; TRBD1 matches 7 bases. Trimming at V came to 3 bases and at J to 3 bases, leaving 1 base not matched to a gene. Germline values: CDR1 LGHNA, CDR2 YNFKEQ. There are 14 residues in the CDR3. This CDR3 is CASSHGQANEKLFF. CDR3 DNA: TGTGCCAGCAGCCACGGACAGGCTAATGAAAAACTGTTTTTT.

The chain's CDR3 is CASSFGEDRGYTF. As DNA, the CDR3 is TGTGCCAGCAGCTTCGGGGAGGATAGGGGCTACACCTTC. The gene calls are TRBV7-9 and TRBJ1-2, with D uncertain. The germline V and J ends were trimmed by 3 bases and 8 bases, with 13 bases remaining between them. The CDR3 covers 13 residues. The germline gives CDR1 SEHNR, CDR2 FQNEAQ (reference sequence).

This clone came up a few times. This chain joins TRBV9 and TRBJ1-6; no clear D. Trimming cost V 4 bases and J 7 bases, with 15 bases left between them. From germline, CDR1 is SGDLS and CDR2 YYNGEE. The CDR3 covers 15 residues. CDR3 sequence (DNA): TGTGCCAGCAGCTTTAGTGGGGTTTGGAATTCACCCCTCCACTTT. It translates to CASSFSGVWNSPLHF.

The J gene is TRBJ2-2, the V gene TRBV27, with D perhaps given as TRBD1 or TRBD2 (5 bases each). Germline V gene sequence: CDR1 MNHEY, CDR2 SMNVEV (reference sequence). Trimming stripped 7 bases from V and 7 bases from J, with 19 bases between. The CDR3 loop spans 15 amino acids. The CDR3, as DNA: TGTGCCAGCACCCTCCGGGACCCCGAGGGCGGGGAGCTGTTTTTT. Translation gives CASTLRDPEGGELFF.

The chain has TRBV24-1 and TRBJ2-3; 7 bases agree with TRBD1. CDR1 and CDR2 from the germline V gene are KGHDR and SFDVKD. The CDR3 runs to 21 residues. The junction had 23 bases not matched to a gene; V was cut back by 4 bases and J by 2 bases. The CDR3 here is CATSDPSLTGMLSGVTDTQYF. The CDR3 bases are TGTGCCACCAGTGACCCCTCCCTGACAGGGATGTTATCCGGGGTCACAGATACGCAGTATTTT.

The chain joins TRBV19 to TRBJ2-7, with 9 bases aligning to TRBD1. V lost 5 bases, J lost 0 bases, and 5 bases stayed unmatched. Germline CDR1 and CDR2: LNHDA and SQIVND (reference sequence). This CDR3 has 15 residues. In DNA form, the CDR3 reads TGTGCCAGTAGTTGGGACAGGGCCTTCTCCTACGAGCAGTACTTC. Its protein is CASSWDRAFSYEQYF.

The chain links TRBV24-1 to TRBJ2-1; 7 bases align to TRBD2. The V and J ends lost 4 bases and 4 bases, in that order; junction bases with no gene match: 6. CDR1 is KGHDR and CDR2 is SFDVKD in the germline V gene. This CDR3 spans 15 amino acids. CDR3 DNA sequence: TGTGCCACCAGTGAACGAGCGGGGCCTTACAATGAGCAGTTCTTC. As protein: CATSERAGPYNEQFF.

This chain links TRBV10-1 with TRBJ2-1, with a weak D call TRBD1 (5 bases). Germline-derived CDR1 and CDR2 are WNHNN and SYGVQD (reference sequence). V was trimmed by 0 bases and J by 12 bases, leaving 12 bases between them. The CDR3 is made up of 13 amino acids. CDR3 region: CASSESTRAVQFF. Here the CDR3 DNA reads TGCGCCAGCAGTGAGTCGACCAGGGCCGTGCAGTTCTTC.

The V and J genes are TRBV9 and TRBJ2-7; 7 nucleotides line up with TRBD1. The germline CDR1 and CDR2 sequences are SGDLS and YYNGEE. The trim removed 3 bases at V and 3 bases at J, leaving 6 bases unmatched. The CDR3 has 14 amino acids. The CDR3 here is CASSGQGPFYEQYF. In nucleotides, the CDR3 is TGTGCCAGCAGCGGACAGGGACCGTTCTACGAGCAGTACTTC.

The rearrangement joins TRBV18 to TRBJ2-1; maybe TRBD2 (6 bases). From germline, CDR1 is KGHSH and CDR2 LQKENI. The CDR3 contains 16 residues. The germline V and J ends were trimmed by 2 bases and 7 bases, with 18 bases remaining between them. CDR3 loop: CASSPMEPWGRNEQFF. CDR3 nucleotide sequence: TGTGCCAGCTCACCAATGGAGCCCTGGGGGAGGAATGAGCAGTTCTTC.

The chain is built from TRBV7-8 and TRBJ2-1, with a weak D call TRBD2 (6 bases). The V gene lost 6 bases and the J gene lost 5 bases, with 11 bases spanning the gap. Germline V gene data show CDR1 as SGHVS and CDR2 as FQNEAQ. The CDR3 contains 13 residues. CDR3 DNA sequence: TGTGCCAGCAGTCAAACTAGCCACAATGAGCAGTTCTTC. It codes for CASSQTSHNEQFF.

The rearrangement uses TRBV27 and TRBJ2-1, with D possibly called TRBD1 or TRBD2 (7 bases each). Per germline, CDR1 MNHEY and CDR2 SMNVEV (reference sequence). The germline V and J ends were trimmed by 7 bases and 4 bases, with 23 bases remaining between them. This CDR3 contains 17 residues. The CDR3 nucleotides read TGTGCCAGCAACGGGGGTAGGGGGCGGGAGAGTTACAATGAGCAGTTCTTC. It translates to CASNGGRGRESYNEQFF.

The chain has TRBV4-3 and TRBJ2-1; D perhaps matches TRBD2 (6 bases). The CDR3 loop spans 17 amino acids. V gave up 4 bases and J gave up 0 bases, with 16 bases separating them. Germline V gene lookup returns CDR1 LGHNA and CDR2 YSLEER. Here the CDR3 reads CASSRARDSFSYNEQFF. For the CDR3, the DNA is TGCGCCAGCAGCCGAGCTAGGGACTCCTTCTCCTACAATGAGCAGTTCTTC.

The chain uses TRBV6-5 and TRBJ1-2; D remains ambiguous. Deletions cut 0 bases from V and 0 bases from J, with 8 bases between. Germline loops: CDR1 MNHEY, CDR2 SVGAGI. The CDR3 is made up of 15 amino acids. CDR3 residues: CASSYSGTTNYGYTF. CDR3 coding DNA: TGTGCCAGCAGTTACTCCGGCACTACTAACTATGGCTACACCTTC.

This rearrangement joins TRBV28 to TRBJ1-5; D unclear. This CDR3 has 12 residues. Trimming removed 1 base at V and 7 bases at J, with 5 bases between. Germline-derived CDR1 and CDR2 are MDHEN and SYDVKM. CDR3 coding DNA: TGTGCCAGCAGTTTATCGGGACAGCCCCAGCATTTT. Translation gives CASSLSGQPQHF.